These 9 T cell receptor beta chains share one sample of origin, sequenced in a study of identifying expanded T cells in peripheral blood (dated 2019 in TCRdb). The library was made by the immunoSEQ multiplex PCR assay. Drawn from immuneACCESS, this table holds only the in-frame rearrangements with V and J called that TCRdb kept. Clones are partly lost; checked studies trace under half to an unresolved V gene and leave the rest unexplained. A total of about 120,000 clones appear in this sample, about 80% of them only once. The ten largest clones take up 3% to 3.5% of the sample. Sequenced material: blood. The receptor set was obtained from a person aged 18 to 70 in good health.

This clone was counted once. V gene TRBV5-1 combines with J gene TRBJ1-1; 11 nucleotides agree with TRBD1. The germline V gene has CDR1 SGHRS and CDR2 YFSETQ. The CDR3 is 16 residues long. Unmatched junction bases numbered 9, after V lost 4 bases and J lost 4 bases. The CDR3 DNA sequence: TGCGCCAGCAGCCCGCTCAGGACAGGGGGCATCACTGAAGCTTTCTTT. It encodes CASSPLRTGGITEAFF. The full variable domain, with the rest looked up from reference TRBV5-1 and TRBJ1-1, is KAGVTQTPRYLIKTRGQQVTLSCSPISGHRSVSWYQQTPGQGLQFLFEYFSETQRNKGNFPGRFSGRQFSNSRSEMNVSTLELGDSALYLCASSPLRTGGITEAFFGQGTRLTVV.

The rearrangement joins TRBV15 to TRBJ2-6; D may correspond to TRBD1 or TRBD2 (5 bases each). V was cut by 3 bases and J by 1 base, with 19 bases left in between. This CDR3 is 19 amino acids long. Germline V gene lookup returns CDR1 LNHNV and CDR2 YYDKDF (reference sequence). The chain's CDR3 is CATSRFSGTVVSGANVLTF. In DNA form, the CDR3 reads TGTGCCACCAGCAGGTTCTCCGGGACCGTGGTTTCTGGGGCCAACGTCCTGACTTTC. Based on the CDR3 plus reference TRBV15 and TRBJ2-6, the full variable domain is DAMVIQNPRYQVTQFGKPVTLSCSQTLNHNVMYWYQQKSSQAPKLLFHYYDKDFNNEADTPDNFQSRRPNTSFCFLDIRSPGLGDTAMYLCATSRFSGTVVSGANVLTFGAGSRLTVL.

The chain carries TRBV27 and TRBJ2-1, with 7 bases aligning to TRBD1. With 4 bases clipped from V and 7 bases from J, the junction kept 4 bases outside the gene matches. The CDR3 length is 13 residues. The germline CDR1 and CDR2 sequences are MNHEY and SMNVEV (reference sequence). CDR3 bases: TGTGCCAGCAGTTGGACAGGTTTTAATGAGCAGTTCTTC. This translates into CASSWTGFNEQFF.

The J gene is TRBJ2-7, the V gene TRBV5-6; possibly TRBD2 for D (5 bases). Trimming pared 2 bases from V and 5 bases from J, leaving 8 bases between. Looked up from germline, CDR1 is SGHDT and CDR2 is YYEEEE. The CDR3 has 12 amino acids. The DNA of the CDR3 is TGTGCCAGCAGCTTAATCGGGGACGAGCAGTACTTC. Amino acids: CASSLIGDEQYF.

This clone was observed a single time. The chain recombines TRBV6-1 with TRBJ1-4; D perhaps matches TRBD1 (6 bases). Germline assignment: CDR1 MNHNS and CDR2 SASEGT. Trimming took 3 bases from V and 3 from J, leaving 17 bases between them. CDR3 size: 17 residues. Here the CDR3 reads CASSELGGGRANEKLFF. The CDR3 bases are TGTGCCAGCAGTGAGCTAGGGGGGGGTCGGGCTAATGAAAAACTGTTTTTT.

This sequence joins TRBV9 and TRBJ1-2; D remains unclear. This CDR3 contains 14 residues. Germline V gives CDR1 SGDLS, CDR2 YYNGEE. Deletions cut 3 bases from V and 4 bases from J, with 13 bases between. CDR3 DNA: TGTGCCAGCAGCGGATGGGGAAACAGCTATGGCTACACCTTC. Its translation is CASSGWGNSYGYTF.

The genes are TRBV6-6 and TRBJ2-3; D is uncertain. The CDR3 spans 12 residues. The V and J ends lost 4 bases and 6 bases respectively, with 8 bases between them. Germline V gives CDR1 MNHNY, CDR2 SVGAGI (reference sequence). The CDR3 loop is CASSSFVDTQYF. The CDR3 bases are TGTGCCAGCAGTTCTTTCGTGGATACGCAGTATTTT.

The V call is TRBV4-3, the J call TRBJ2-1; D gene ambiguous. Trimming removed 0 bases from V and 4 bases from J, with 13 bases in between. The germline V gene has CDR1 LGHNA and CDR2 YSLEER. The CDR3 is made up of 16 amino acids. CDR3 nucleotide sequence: TGCGCCAGCAGCCAAGAGGTAATCACAAGTTACAATGAGCAGTTCTTC. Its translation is CASSQEVITSYNEQFF.

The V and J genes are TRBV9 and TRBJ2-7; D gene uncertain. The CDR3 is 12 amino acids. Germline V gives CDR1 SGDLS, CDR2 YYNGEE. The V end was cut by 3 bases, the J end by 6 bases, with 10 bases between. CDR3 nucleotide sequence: TGTGCCAGCAGCGGTTTAGCTCCCGAGCAGTACTTC. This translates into CASSGLAPEQYF.